Reported below is one T cell receptor (beta chain). Its antigen is unknown. An end of the junction differs from the germline gene, which may be a read error. The data stem from a study of identical twins. Study-level results: The abundant beta clonotypes from cord blood had fewer insertions, and memory repertoires had none of this. Invariant MAIT and iNKT cells may have partly biased zero-insertion analyses.

The CDR3 runs to 11 residues. Donors uniformly comprised healthy Caucasians. Unique molecular identifiers were present on the cDNA, which also gained a universal primer site by template switching. TCRdb passed the 5' RACE reads through MiXCR, listing each CDR3 protein once. The sample holds 650,000 to 800,000 distinct CDR3 sequences, less than 10% seen once. The sample was also linked to a second study, of yellow fever vaccine responses in identical twins.

The sequence was collected from a woman under 30 in good health. Sequenced: PBMCs. The rearrangement links TRBV12-3 or TRBV12-4 to TRBJ2-1; D is perhaps TRBD2 (6 bases). CDR3 sequence (DNA): TGTGCCAGCAGTCCAGGGAATAGGAGGGTCTTC. It yields the protein CASSPGNRRVF.